The entry below describes one T cell receptor (beta chain). Blood was sampled at baseline, cycle 4 day 1, and cycle 7 day 1. Sequenced by immunoSEQ multiplex PCR; TCRdb stores in-frame clones only, minus some. The table shows 45,000 to 50,000 clones, with approximately 91% occurring only once. This CDR3 is 19 amino acids long. Germline CDR1 is WNHNN and CDR2 is SYGVQD (reference sequence). V lost 0 bases, J lost 0 bases, and 8 bases stayed unmatched. These data come from a study of OX40 agonist ivuxolimab in advanced cancers. For the study at large: Each dose-escalation patient presented with hepatocellular carcinoma, melanoma, renal cell or head and neck cancer.

The starting material was CD4+ or CD8+ T cells sorted from blood, obtained in a trial of the OX40 agonist ivuxolimab. The TCR was taken from an adult with an advanced solid tumor such as melanoma, head and neck, liver or kidney cancer. The chain carries TRBV10-1 and TRBJ2-6; 7 nucleotides line up with TRBD1. The CDR3 here is CASSESMDRIGSGANVLTF. CDR3 in DNA: TGCGCCAGCAGTGAGTCGATGGACAGGATTGGCTCTGGGGCCAACGTCCTGACTTTC.